These 5 T cell receptor beta chains were all obtained from the same sample, sequenced in a study of shared clonotypes between healthy human individuals. The protocol was immunoSEQ multiplex PCR, while the TCRdb copy is restricted to in-frame clones and leaves out a portion. The repertoire holds roughly 700,000 clones, with 74% as singletons. Source material: memory CD4+ T cells sorted from blood. Specified subset: CD45RA-negative fraction. The receptors originated from a woman aged 25 to 39 in good health.

The V and J genes are TRBV6-5 and TRBJ1-5, with 7 bases matching TRBD1. There are 14 residues in the CDR3. Germline CDR1 and CDR2: MNHEY and SVGAGI. V was pared by 4 bases and J by 6 bases, with 6 bases of the junction left unmatched. The CDR3 sequence: CASSLGGRFQPQHF. The CDR3 nucleotides read TGTGCCAGCAGTTTAGGGGGCCGTTTTCAGCCCCAGCATTTT.

The chain carries TRBV6-1 and TRBJ2-7; maybe TRBD2 (5 bases). The CDR3 extends over 14 amino acids. Looked up from germline, CDR1 is MNHNS and CDR2 is SASEGT. The V end was cut by 1 base, the J end by 4 bases, with 11 bases between. The CDR3 region has the DNA TGTGCCAGCAGTGAAGGGTATAGGGAGTACGAGCAGTACTTC. Translation gives CASSEGYREYEQYF.

V usage is TRBV29-1 and J usage is TRBJ1-2; TRBD1 agrees at 8 bases. Germline CDR1 reads SQVTM; CDR2 reads ANQGSEA. The CDR3 contains 13 residues. The ends lost 2 bases at V and 4 bases at J; junction bases unmatched: 3. The CDR3 bases are TGCAGCGTTGAAACAGGGGGGTCCTATGGCTACACCTTC. This sequence encodes CSVETGGSYGYTF.

The gene calls are TRBV19 and TRBJ1-4; 7 nucleotides agree with TRBD1. The germline CDR1 and CDR2 sequences are LNHDA and SQIVND (reference sequence). V lost 8 bases to trimming and J lost 11 bases; unmatched junction nucleotides: 11. The CDR3 is 13 residues long. This CDR3 is CASGDRAFYKLFF. In DNA form, the CDR3 reads TGTGCCAGTGGCGACAGGGCCTTTTACAAACTGTTTTTT.

The chain is built from TRBV5-1 and TRBJ2-7; D not certain. The germline V and J ends were trimmed by 0 bases and 0 bases, with 7 bases remaining between them. This CDR3 spans 14 amino acids. Per germline, CDR1 SGHRS and CDR2 YFSETQ. The CDR3 DNA reads as TGCGCCAGCAGCTTGGAAGTTGCCTCCTACGAGCAGTACTTC. Its translation: CASSLEVASYEQYF.